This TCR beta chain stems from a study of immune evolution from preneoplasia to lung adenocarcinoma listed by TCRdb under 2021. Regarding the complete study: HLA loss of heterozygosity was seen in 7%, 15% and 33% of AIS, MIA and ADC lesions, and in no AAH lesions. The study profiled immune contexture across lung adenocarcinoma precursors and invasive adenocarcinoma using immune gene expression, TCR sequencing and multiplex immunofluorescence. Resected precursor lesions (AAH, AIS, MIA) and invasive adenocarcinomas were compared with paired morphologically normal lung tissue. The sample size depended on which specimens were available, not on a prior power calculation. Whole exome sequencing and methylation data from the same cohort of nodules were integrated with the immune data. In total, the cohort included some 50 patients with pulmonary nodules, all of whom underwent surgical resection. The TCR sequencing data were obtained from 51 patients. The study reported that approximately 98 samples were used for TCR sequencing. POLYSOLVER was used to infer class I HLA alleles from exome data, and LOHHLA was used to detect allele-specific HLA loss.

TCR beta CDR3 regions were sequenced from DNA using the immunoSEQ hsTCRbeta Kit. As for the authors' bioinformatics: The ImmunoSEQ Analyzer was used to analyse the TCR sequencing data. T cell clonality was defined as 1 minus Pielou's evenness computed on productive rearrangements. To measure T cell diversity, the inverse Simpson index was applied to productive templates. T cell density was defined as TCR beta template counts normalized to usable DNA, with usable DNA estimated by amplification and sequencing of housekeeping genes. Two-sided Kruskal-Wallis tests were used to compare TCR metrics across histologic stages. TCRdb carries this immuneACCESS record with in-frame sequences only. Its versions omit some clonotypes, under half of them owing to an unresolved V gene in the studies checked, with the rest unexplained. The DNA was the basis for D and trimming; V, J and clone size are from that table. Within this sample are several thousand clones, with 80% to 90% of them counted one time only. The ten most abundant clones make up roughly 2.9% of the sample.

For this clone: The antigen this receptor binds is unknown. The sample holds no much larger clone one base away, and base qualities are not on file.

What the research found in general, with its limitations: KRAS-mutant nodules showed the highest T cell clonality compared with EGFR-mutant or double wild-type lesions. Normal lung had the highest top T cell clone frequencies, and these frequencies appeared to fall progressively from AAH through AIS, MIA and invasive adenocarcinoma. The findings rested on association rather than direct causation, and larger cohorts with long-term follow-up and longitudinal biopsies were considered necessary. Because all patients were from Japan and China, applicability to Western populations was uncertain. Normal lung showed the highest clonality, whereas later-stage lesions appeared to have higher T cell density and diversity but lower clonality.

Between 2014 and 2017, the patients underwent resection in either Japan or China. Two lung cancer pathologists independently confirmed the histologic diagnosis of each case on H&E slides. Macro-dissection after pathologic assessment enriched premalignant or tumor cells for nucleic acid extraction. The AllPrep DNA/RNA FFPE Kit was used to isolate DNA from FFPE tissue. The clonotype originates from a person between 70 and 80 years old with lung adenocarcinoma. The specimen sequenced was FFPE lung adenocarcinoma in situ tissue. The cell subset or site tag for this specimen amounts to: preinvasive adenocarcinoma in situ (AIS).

The CDR3 reads CASSRLADTGELFF. The base sequence is TGTGCCAGCAGTCGTCTAGCGGACACCGGGGAGCTGTTTTTT. The chain joins TRBV6-5 to TRBJ2-2; 7 central bases correspond to TRBD2. The V end gives up 5 bases and the J end 3 bases, leaving 3 bases in the junction not matched to a gene. Spanning cysteine to phenylalanine, the CDR3 consists of 14 amino acids. Solely the CDR3 DNA is kept, with 42 bases framed from the first base. CDR1 and CDR2 (MNHEY, SVGAGI) derive from the germline V gene.